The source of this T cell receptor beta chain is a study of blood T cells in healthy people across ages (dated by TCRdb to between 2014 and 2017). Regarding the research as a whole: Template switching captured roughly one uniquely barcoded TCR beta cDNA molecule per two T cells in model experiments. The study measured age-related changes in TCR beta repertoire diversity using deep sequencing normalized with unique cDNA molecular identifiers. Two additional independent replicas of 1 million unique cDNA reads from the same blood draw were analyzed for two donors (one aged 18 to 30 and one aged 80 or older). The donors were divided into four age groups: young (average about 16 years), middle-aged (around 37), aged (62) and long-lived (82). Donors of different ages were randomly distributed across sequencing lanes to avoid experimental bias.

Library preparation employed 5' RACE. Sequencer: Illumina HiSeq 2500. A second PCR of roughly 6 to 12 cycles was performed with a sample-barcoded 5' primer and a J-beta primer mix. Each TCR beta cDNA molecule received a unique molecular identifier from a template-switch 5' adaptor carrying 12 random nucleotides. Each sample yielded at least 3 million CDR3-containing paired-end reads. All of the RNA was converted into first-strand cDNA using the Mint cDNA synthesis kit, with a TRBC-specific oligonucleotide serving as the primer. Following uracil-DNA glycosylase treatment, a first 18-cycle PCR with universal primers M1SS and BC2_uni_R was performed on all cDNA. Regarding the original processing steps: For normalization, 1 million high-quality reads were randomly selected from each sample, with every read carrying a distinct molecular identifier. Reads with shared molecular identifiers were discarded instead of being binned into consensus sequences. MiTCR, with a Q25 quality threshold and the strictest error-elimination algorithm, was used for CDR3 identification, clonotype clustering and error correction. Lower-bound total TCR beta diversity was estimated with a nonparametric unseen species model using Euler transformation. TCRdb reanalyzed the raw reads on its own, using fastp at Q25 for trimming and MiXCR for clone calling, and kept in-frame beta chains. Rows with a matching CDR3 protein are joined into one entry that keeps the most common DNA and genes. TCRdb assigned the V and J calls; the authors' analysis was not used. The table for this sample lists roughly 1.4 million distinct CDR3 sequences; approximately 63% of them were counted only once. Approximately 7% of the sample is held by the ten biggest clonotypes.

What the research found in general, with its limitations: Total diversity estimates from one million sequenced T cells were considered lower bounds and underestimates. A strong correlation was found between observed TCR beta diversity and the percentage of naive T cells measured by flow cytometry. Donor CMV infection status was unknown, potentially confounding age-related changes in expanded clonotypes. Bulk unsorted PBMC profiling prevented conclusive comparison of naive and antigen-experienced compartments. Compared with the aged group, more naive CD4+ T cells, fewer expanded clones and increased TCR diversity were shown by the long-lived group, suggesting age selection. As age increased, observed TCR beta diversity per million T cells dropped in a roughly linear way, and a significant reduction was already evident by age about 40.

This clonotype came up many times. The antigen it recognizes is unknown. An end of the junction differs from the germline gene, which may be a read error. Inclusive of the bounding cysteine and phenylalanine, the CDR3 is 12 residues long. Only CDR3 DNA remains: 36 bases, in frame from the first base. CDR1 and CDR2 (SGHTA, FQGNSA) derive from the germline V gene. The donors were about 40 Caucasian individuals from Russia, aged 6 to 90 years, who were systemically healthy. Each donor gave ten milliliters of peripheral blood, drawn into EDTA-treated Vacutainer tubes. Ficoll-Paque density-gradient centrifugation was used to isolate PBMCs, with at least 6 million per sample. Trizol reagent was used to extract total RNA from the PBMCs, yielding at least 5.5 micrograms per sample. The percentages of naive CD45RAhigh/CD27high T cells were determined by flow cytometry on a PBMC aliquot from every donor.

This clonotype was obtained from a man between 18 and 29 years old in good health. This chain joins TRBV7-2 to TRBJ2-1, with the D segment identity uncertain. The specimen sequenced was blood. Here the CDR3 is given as CASSVDFNEQFF. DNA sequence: TGCGCCAGCAGCGTTGACTTCAATGAGCAGTTCTTC.